This T cell receptor beta chain was recovered during a study of blood T cell repertoires in COVID-19 (dated by TCRdb to the early 2020s). In the study overall: Samples covering the acute and convalescent phases of COVID-19 were provided by collaborators in the United States, Italy and Spain. HLA class I and class II types, where available, came from metadata supplied by the sample provider rather than from assay-based typing. The dataset comprised deeply sampled blood TCRbeta repertoires from subjects exposed to, actively infected with, or recovered from COVID-19. The material from the prospective study consisted of cDNA or gDNA derived from T cells, B-cell-depleted T cells, or PBMCs. The samples were drawn from the first 160 participants of the ongoing ImmuneRACE study and from more than 1,000 subjects provided by 6 global collaborators. The repertoires were released in a freely available public database intended as a resource for research on the immune response to SARS-CoV-2. A de-identified subject ID, COVID-19 status, age in years and sex were almost always included in the sample metadata.

Details on this clone: This receptor's antigen is unknown. No much larger clone exists at a distance of one base, and base qualities are not known.

Broad study findings and their caveats: The quantity of clinical and demographic metadata differed by source and by participant and was supplied without curation.

Participants in the prospective study were aged 18 to 89 years, lived in some 24 United States geographic areas, and enrolled through a virtual design. In the prospective study, cohorts were assigned on the basis of participant-reported clinical history obtained from a screening survey and a study questionnaire. Recovered participants in ImmuneRACE Cohort 3 were defined as having two consecutive negative NP/OP PCR tests, clearance from a healthcare professional, or resolution of symptoms. Each participant in the prospective study had whole blood, serum and a nasopharyngeal or oropharyngeal swab collected by mobile phlebotomists. Prospective study participants could optionally give additional blood draws and questionnaires over an approximately 2-month period. Before DNA extraction, prospective study blood samples were shipped either frozen or at room temperature. TCRbeta CDR3 regions were amplified from genomic DNA by means of the immunoSEQ Assay, a bias-controlled multiplex PCR. Regarding the original processing steps: Nucleated cell counts per sample were estimated from amplification of reference gene primers within the assay. To quantify the absolute abundance of each unique TCRbeta CDR3 rearrangement, sequence reads were collapsed and filtered. For each sample, productive Simpson clonality was calculated as the square root of Simpson's diversity index over productive rearrangements. Entries here come from immuneACCESS through TCRdb and include only in-frame sequences with V and J called. Some clones fail to appear in such tables; in the studies checked, an unresolved V gene covers under half of the shortfall, and the cause of the remainder is unknown. D and trimming come from the DNA, and the V and J calls and clone size come from that table. In all, the sample holds about 170,000 clones, and approximately 82% of those were seen once. The ten largest clonotypes hold about 4.4% of the sample.

Trimming takes 0 bases from V and 4 bases from J, and the germline ends sit 13 bases apart. Spanning cysteine to phenylalanine, the CDR3 consists of 17 amino acids. Just the 51-base CDR3 DNA is kept, in frame starting at base 1. The germline V gene provides CDR1 MNHEY and CDR2 SVGEGT. The sequence was collected from a woman aged 45-65 years who had recovered from COVID-19. Sequenced: PBMCs or T cells enriched from blood (not recorded which). Recombination connected TRBV6-2 or TRBV6-3 to TRBJ1-6, with TRBD1 perhaps the D gene, on 5 matching bases. The CDR3 here reads CASSYSRQTAYNSPLHF. The DNA reads as follows: TGTGCCAGCAGTTACTCAAGACAGACCGCATATAATTCACCCCTCCACTTT.